Shown below are 25 T cell receptor beta chains from a single sample sequenced in a study of cytomegalovirus exposure and HLA in healthy donors. This PCR relied on a set of 60 Vbeta primers and 13 Jbeta primers. Assay: immunoSEQ multiplex PCR; the TCRdb copy retains only in-frame clones and omits some. Of 150,000 to 200,000 clones in the sample, around 85% were seen once. The sequenced sample consisted of PBMCs. These receptors all stem from a man aged 18 to 30 in good health and CMV-seronegative.

The chain links TRBV5-1 to TRBJ1-5; D perhaps matches TRBD1 (5 bases). The CDR3 runs to 13 residues. V shed 0 bases and J shed 6 bases, with 7 bases lying between them. CDR1 SGHRS and CDR2 YFSETQ come from the germline V gene. CDR3 in DNA: TGCGCCAGCAGCTTGGAAAGGGGTCAGCCCCAGCATTTT. Its protein is CASSLERGQPQHF.

In nucleotides, the CDR3 is TGTGCCAGCAGCTTAGACCGCTACGAGCAGTACTTC. It specifies CASSLDRYEQYF. J is TRBJ2-7 and V is TRBV11-2; unclear D gene. The germline V gene encodes CDR1 SGHAT and CDR2 FQNNGV. There are 12 residues in the CDR3. V was cut by 0 bases and J by 3 bases, with 3 bases left in between.

The chain joins TRBV5-1 to TRBJ1-1, with D unresolved. CDR3 size: 15 residues. Germline-derived CDR1 and CDR2 are SGHRS and YFSETQ. V shed 5 bases and J shed 1 base, with 15 bases lying between them. CDR3 coding DNA: TGCGCCAGCAGGGCGAGCGGCCAAGGGAACACTGAAGCTTTCTTT. It yields the protein CASRASGQGNTEAFF.

The chain joins TRBV27 to TRBJ1-1, with 7 nucleotides matching TRBD1. The CDR3 loop spans 16 amino acids. V trimming: 4 bases; J trimming: 1 base; junction bases outside the gene matches: 9. CDR1 MNHEY and CDR2 SMNVEV come from the germline V gene (reference sequence). Here the CDR3 reads CASSSWGQPKNTEAFF. DNA of the CDR3: TGTGCCAGCAGTTCCTGGGGACAGCCCAAGAACACTGAAGCTTTCTTT.

The chain carries TRBV7-2 and TRBJ2-1, with 8 bases identical to TRBD2. The V and J ends lost 2 bases and 6 bases, in that order; junction bases with no gene match: 9. CDR1 and CDR2 from the germline V gene are SGHTA and FQGNSA. The CDR3 loop spans 16 amino acids. The CDR3 protein is CASSLSLGGAANEQFF. CDR3 coding DNA: TGTGCCAGCAGCTTATCTCTCGGGGGGGCAGCCAATGAGCAGTTCTTC.

This chain links TRBV11-2 with TRBJ2-7; 7 nucleotides match TRBD1. Germline loops: CDR1 SGHAT, CDR2 FQNNGV. The J segment lost 2 bases and the V segment lost 3 bases, leaving 4 bases of the junction unmatched. This CDR3 is 14 amino acids long. CDR3 nucleotide sequence: TGTGCCAGCAGCTTGACAGGGATTGCCTACGAGCAGTACTTC. This translates into CASSLTGIAYEQYF.

The J gene is TRBJ2-1, the V gene TRBV4-3, with 8 bases aligning to TRBD1. The V segment lost 3 bases and the J segment 4 bases; nucleotides outside the gene matches: 5. Germline values: CDR1 LGHNA, CDR2 YSLEER. The CDR3 runs 15 residues. The CDR3 DNA is TGCGCCAGCAGCCACCGGGACAGGACGTACAATGAGCAGTTCTTC. Residues: CASSHRDRTYNEQFF.

The gene calls are TRBV5-1 and TRBJ1-2; 11 positions match TRBD1. J was trimmed by 5 bases and V by 1 base; bases with no gene match: 4. This CDR3 has 15 residues. CDR1 and CDR2 (germline): SGHRS, YFSETQ. The CDR3 sequence is CASSLTGQGEYGYTF. The CDR3 nucleotides are TGCGCCAGCAGCTTGACGGGACAGGGGGAATATGGCTACACCTTC.

DNA of the CDR3: TGCGCCAGCAGCCATTTCACAGGCGTGGGTGAAGCTTTCTTT. It specifies CASSHFTGVGEAFF. This rearrangement joins TRBV4-3 to TRBJ1-1, with D tentatively TRBD1 (5 bases). Deletions cut 3 bases from V and 7 bases from J, with 15 bases between. This CDR3 has 14 amino acids. Germline V CDR1 and CDR2: LGHNA, YSLEER.

The rearrangement joins TRBV19 to TRBJ2-7, with D maybe TRBD1 (5 bases). In germline, CDR1 is LNHDA, CDR2 SQIVND (reference sequence). The V gene lost 5 bases and the J gene lost 4 bases, with 6 bases spanning the gap. The CDR3 has 11 residues. The CDR3 is CASSQGYEQYF. In DNA, the CDR3 is TGTGCCAGTAGTCAGGGTTACGAGCAGTACTTC.

This rearrangement joins TRBV7-9 to TRBJ2-3, with 7 bases lining up with TRBD1. Per the germline V gene, CDR1 is SEHNR and CDR2 is FQNEAQ (reference sequence). The CDR3 covers 15 residues. V gave up 4 bases and J gave up 2 bases; unmatched junction bases: 6. CDR3 DNA sequence: TGTGCCAGCAGCTCACAGGGGTTGAACACAGATACGCAGTATTTT. As protein: CASSSQGLNTDTQYF.

This clone was seen only once. The chain couples TRBV14 to TRBJ2-7; 7 bases map to TRBD1. The CDR3 totals 17 residues. Germline V lookup: CDR1 SGHDN, CDR2 FVKESK. The junction had 12 bases not matched to a gene; V was cut back by 2 bases and J by 2 bases. CDR3 loop: CASSQFETDRDPYEQYF. CDR3 coding DNA: TGTGCCAGCAGCCAATTTGAAACTGACAGGGACCCCTACGAGCAGTACTTC.

The chain employs TRBV7-2 and TRBJ2-5; TRBD2 matches at 8 bases. Germline V gene data show CDR1 as SGHTA and CDR2 as FQGNSA. The V gene end was trimmed by 1 base and the J gene end by 2 bases; junction bases not matched to a gene: 6. This CDR3 region has 16 residues. In DNA form, the CDR3 reads TGTGCCAGCAGCTTAGGGCTAGCGGGTGCTCAAGAGACCCAGTACTTC. It translates to CASSLGLAGAQETQYF. The variable domain in full, with the rest retrieved from reference TRBV7-2 and TRBJ2-5, is GAGVSQSPSNKVTEKGKDVELRCDPISGHTALYWYRQSLGQGLEFLIYFQGNSAPDKSGLPSDRFSAERTGGSVSTLTIQRTQQEDSAVYLCASSLGLAGAQETQYFGPGTRLLVL.

This clone was observed a handful of times. The CDR3 reads CASSKLAGDATGELFF. The CDR3 DNA follows: TGTGCCAGCAGCAAACTAGCGGGAGACGCGACCGGGGAGCTGTTTTTT. The chain recombines TRBV5-4 with TRBJ2-2; the match to TRBD2 covers 11 bases. CDR3 length: 16 amino acids. The germline V gene encodes CDR1 SGHNT and CDR2 YYREEE (reference sequence). V shed 4 bases, J shed 5 bases, and the junction held 7 bases outside the gene matches. Looking up the rest from reference TRBV5-4 and TRBJ2-2 gives the full variable domain: ETGVTQSPTHLIKTRGQQVTLRCSSQSGHNTVSWYQQALGQGPQFIFQYYREEENGRGNFPPRFSGLQFPNYSSELNVNALELDDSALYLCASSKLAGDATGELFFGEGSRLTVL.

The chain employs TRBV29-1 and TRBJ2-7; the match to TRBD2 covers 10 bases. V lost 4 bases, J lost 7 bases, and 4 bases stayed unmatched. Germline values: CDR1 SQVTM, CDR2 ANQGSEA. This CDR3 contains 12 residues. This CDR3 reads CSVGGLALEQYF. DNA of the CDR3: TGCAGCGTTGGGGGACTAGCGCTGGAGCAGTACTTC.

The CDR3 protein is CASTTGLAGGREYF. CDR3 nucleotides: TGTGCCAGCACCACTGGACTAGCGGGGGGCCGGGAGTATTTT. This chain links TRBV6-5 with TRBJ2-3; 14 bases map to TRBD2. This CDR3 has 14 residues. Germline-derived CDR1 and CDR2 are MNHEY and SVGAGI. The trim removed 7 bases at V and 13 bases at J, leaving 10 bases unmatched.

The chain links TRBV4-3 to TRBJ2-3; possibly TRBD2 for D (7 bases). From germline, CDR1 is LGHNA and CDR2 YSLEER. The V gene lost 0 bases and the J gene lost 0 bases, with 10 bases spanning the gap. This CDR3 comprises 16 residues. DNA for the CDR3: TGCGCCAGCAGCCAAGATCGGGGGGCTAGCACAGATACGCAGTATTTT. It is translated as CASSQDRGASTDTQYF.

J is TRBJ1-5 and V is TRBV30, with D perhaps TRBD1 (6 bases). The germline CDR1 and CDR2 sequences are GTSNPN and SVGIG (reference sequence). The V end was cut by 1 base, the J end by 5 bases, with 18 bases between. The CDR3 totals 16 residues. CDR3 nucleotide sequence: TGTGCCTGGAGTGCACCCTACAGGGTCGGGTATCAGCCCCAGCATTTT. Its protein is CAWSAPYRVGYQPQHF.

V gene TRBV4-3 combines with J gene TRBJ1-2; TRBD1 agrees at 7 bases. With 0 bases clipped from V and 7 bases from J, the junction kept 14 bases outside the gene matches. Germline CDR1 LGHNA, CDR2 YSLEER. The CDR3 loop spans 17 amino acids. CDR3 amino acids: CASSQEGDSAGLAGYTF. For the CDR3, the DNA is TGCGCCAGCAGCCAAGAGGGGGACAGTGCCGGACTAGCTGGCTACACCTTC.

V gene TRBV11-2 combines with J gene TRBJ2-7; 7 nucleotides match TRBD2. The V gene's germline CDR1 is SGHAT and CDR2 FQNNGV. The junction had 6 bases not matched to a gene; V was cut back by 4 bases and J by 3 bases. The CDR3 loop spans 14 amino acids. CDR3 in amino acids: CASSWAPGGYEQYF. The CDR3 DNA reads TGTGCCAGCAGCTGGGCGCCGGGAGGCTACGAGCAGTACTTC.

This chain links TRBV27 with TRBJ1-1; D not certain. Deletions cut 5 bases from V and 0 bases from J, with 7 bases between. The germline gives CDR1 MNHEY, CDR2 SMNVEV (reference sequence). This CDR3 has 13 amino acids. CDR3 DNA sequence: TGTGCCAGCAGTCCAACACTGAACACTGAAGCTTTCTTT. It codes for CASSPTLNTEAFF.

The count of this clone is one. V and J are TRBV18 and TRBJ1-1; possible D gene TRBD1, 5 bases. CDR3 size: 17 residues. The germline V and J ends were trimmed by 1 base and 2 bases, with 17 bases remaining between them. Germline V CDR1 and CDR2: KGHSH, LQKENI. CDR3 nucleotide sequence: TGTGCCAGCTCACCACGGTTTACAGGTACGGATAACACTGAAGCTTTCTTT. Translation gives CASSPRFTGTDNTEAFF.

This clone was counted only a few times. V and J are TRBV28 and TRBJ2-1, with 13 bases matching TRBD2. Looked up from germline, CDR1 is MDHEN and CDR2 is SYDVKM. This CDR3 has 16 amino acids. Trimming removed 5 bases from V and 7 bases from J; junction bases left unmatched: 8. The CDR3 DNA is TGTGCCAGCAGTCGCATTGGACTAGCGGGAGAGAATGAGCAGTTCTTC. Translated: CASSRIGLAGENEQFF.

The chain has TRBV29-1 and TRBJ2-5; a weak D match, TRBD1 (8 bases). Germline assignment: CDR1 SQVTM and CDR2 ANQGSEA. This CDR3 comprises 13 residues. V was trimmed by 5 bases and J by 5 bases, leaving 15 bases between them. CDR3: CSVSTGGGETQYF. The CDR3 DNA follows: TGCAGCGTTTCCACAGGGGGAGGGGAGACCCAGTACTTC.

This sequence joins TRBV2 and TRBJ1-4; TRBD1 aligns across 7 bases. The CDR3 has 13 residues. Looked up from germline, CDR1 is SNHLY and CDR2 is FYNNEI. The ends lost 7 bases at V and 7 bases at J; junction bases unmatched: 6. CDR3: CASIRGRSEKLFF. CDR3 sequence (DNA): TGTGCCAGCATTAGGGGGCGTTCTGAAAAACTGTTTTTT.